This T cell receptor (beta chain) emerged from a study of blood T cell repertoires in COVID-19. Whole-study context: Material from acute and convalescent COVID-19 was sourced from the United States, Italy and Spain. PBMCs, B-cell-depleted T cells, or T cells were the source of the cDNA or gDNA that made up the material.

Deletions cut 0 bases from V and 2 bases from J, with 11 bases between. CDR3 length: 17 residues. The germline V gene encodes CDR1 LGHDT and CDR2 YNNKEL (reference sequence). Authors' analysis steps: Reference gene primers were amplified, and this amplification served to estimate nucleated cell counts. Using immunoSEQ multiplex PCR, the repertoire was profiled, and TCRdb retains in-frame clones only, with some absent. V, J and clone size reflect that table, while D and trimming were determined from the DNA. Of approximately 120,000 clones listed, more than 75% are singletons. V and J are TRBV3-1 (or the pseudogene TRBV3-2) and TRBJ2-6; D might be TRBD1 (5 bases). This sequence was found in a human donor in a cohort sampled during active COVID-19. The sample taken for sequencing was peripheral blood. In DNA form, the CDR3 reads TGTGCCAGCAGCCAAGATCCCCCAGGGACTGGGGCCAACGTCCTGACTTTC. It translates to CASSQDPPGTGANVLTF.